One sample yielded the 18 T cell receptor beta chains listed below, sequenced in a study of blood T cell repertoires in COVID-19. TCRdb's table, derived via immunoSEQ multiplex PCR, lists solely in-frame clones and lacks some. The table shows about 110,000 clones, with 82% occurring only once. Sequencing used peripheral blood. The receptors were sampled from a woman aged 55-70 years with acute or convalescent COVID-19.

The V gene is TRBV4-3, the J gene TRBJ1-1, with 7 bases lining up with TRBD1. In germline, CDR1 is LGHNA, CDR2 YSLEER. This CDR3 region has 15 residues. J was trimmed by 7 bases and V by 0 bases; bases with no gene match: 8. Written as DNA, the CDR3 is TGCGCCAGCAGCCAAGATTTTGGGGGACAGCTTGAAGCTTTCTTT. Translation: CASSQDFGGQLEAFF.

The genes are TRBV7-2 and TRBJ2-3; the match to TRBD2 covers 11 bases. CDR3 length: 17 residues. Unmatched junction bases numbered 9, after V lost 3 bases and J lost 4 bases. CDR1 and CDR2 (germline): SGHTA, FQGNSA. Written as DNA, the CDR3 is TGTGCCAGCAGCTTTTTGCCTAGCGGGGGGCGAGCAGATACGCAGTATTTT. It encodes CASSFLPSGGRADTQYF.

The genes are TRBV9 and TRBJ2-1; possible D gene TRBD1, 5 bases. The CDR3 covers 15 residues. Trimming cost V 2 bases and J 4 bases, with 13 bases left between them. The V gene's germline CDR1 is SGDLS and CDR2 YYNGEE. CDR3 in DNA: TGTGCCAGCAGCGTCGACAGCTACCCTTACAATGAGCAGTTCTTC. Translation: CASSVDSYPYNEQFF. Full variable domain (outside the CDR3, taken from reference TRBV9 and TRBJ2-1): DSGVTQTPKHLITATGQRVTLRCSPRSGDLSVYWYQQSLDQGLQFLIQYYNGEERAKGNILERFSAQQFPDLHSELNLSSLELGDSALYFCASSVDSYPYNEQFFGPGTRLTVL.

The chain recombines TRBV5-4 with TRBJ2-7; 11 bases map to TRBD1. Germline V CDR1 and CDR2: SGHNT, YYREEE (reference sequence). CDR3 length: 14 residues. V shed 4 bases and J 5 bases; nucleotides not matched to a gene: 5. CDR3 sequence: CASSLDRGQDEQYF. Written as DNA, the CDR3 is TGTGCCAGCAGCCTGGACAGGGGGCAGGACGAGCAGTACTTC.

DNA for the CDR3: TGTGCCAGCAGCTTGACAGGGATAAATCAGCCCCAGCATTTT. It specifies CASSLTGINQPQHF. The chain is built from TRBV5-6 and TRBJ1-5, with D tentatively TRBD1 (6 bases). V gave up 1 base and J gave up 4 bases, with 9 bases separating them. This CDR3 region has 14 residues. Germline V gene data show CDR1 as SGHDT and CDR2 as YYEEEE. The variable domain in full, completed from reference TRBV5-6 and TRBJ1-5, reads DAGVTQSPTHLIKTRGQQVTLRCSPKSGHDTVSWYQQALGQGPQFIFQYYEEEERQRGNFPDRFSGHQFPNYSSELNVNALLLGDSALYLCASSLTGINQPQHFGDGTRLSIL.

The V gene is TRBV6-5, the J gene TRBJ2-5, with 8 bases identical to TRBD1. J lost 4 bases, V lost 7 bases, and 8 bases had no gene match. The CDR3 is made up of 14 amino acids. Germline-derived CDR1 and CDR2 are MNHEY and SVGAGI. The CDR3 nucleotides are TGTGCCAGCATCGGACAGGGATGGGCAGAGACCCAGTACTTC. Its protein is CASIGQGWAETQYF.

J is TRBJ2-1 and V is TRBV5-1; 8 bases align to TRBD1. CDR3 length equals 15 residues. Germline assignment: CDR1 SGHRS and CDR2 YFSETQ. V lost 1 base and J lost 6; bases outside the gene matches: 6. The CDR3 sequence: CASSLYHGQGNEQFF. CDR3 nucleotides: TGCGCCAGCAGCTTGTACCATGGACAGGGCAATGAGCAGTTCTTC.

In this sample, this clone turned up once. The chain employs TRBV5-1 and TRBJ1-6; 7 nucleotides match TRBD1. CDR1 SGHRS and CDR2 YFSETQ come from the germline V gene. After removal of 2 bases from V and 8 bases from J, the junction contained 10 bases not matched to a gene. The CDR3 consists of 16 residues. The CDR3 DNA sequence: TGCGCCAGCAGCTTCCAACCGGGACAGCCAGATTCACCCCTCCACTTT. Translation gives CASSFQPGQPDSPLHF.

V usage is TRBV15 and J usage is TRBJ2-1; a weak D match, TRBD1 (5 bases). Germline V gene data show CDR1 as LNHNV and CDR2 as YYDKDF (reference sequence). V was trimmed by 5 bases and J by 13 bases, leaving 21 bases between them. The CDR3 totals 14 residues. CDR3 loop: CATSGSDTPSIQFF. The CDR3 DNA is TGTGCCACCAGCGGATCGGACACCCCTAGTATACAGTTCTTC.

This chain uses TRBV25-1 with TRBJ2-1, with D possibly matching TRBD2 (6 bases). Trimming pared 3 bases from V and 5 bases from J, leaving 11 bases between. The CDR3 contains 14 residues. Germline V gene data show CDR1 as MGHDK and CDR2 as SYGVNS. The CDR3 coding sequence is TGTGCCAGCAGTGAGTTAAGACTAGACAATGAGCAGTTCTTC. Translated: CASSELRLDNEQFF.

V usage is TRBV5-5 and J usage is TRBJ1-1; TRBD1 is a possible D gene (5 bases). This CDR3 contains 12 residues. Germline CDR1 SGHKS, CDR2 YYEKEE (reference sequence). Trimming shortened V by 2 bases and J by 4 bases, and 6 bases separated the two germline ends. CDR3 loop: CASSFRGTEAFF. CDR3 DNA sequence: TGTGCCAGCAGCTTTAGGGGCACTGAAGCTTTCTTT.

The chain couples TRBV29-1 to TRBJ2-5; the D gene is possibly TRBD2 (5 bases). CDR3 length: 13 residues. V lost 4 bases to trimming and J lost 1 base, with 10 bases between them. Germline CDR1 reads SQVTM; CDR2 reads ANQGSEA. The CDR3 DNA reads TGCAGCGTTGCCCGGGGTACCCAAGAGACCCAGTACTTC. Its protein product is CSVARGTQETQYF.

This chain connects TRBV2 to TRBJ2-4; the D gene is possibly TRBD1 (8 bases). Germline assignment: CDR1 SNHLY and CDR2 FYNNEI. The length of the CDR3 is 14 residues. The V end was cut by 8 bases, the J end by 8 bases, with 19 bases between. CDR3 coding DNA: TGTGCCAGCGGTCCTAGAACAGGGGGGGACATTCAGTACTTC. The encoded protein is CASGPRTGGDIQYF.

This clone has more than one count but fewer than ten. CDR3 sequence (DNA): TGTGCCAGCAGCGTCGACAGGGGGAACACCATATATTTT. Translated, it gives CASSVDRGNTIYF. J is TRBJ1-3 and V is TRBV7-2; 9 bases are a match to TRBD1. The CDR3 covers 13 residues. V lost 5 bases and J lost 7; bases outside the gene matches: 3. Germline V gene sequence: CDR1 SGHTA, CDR2 FQGNSA.

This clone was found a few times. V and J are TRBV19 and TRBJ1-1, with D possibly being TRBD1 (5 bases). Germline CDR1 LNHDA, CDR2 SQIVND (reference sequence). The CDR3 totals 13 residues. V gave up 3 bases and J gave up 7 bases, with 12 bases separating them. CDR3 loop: CASSILGQVEAFF. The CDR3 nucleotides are TGTGCCAGTAGTATCCTTGGACAAGTTGAAGCTTTCTTT. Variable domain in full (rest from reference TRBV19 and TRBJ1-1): DGGITQSPKYLFRKEGQNVTLSCEQNLNHDAMYWYRQDPGQGLRLIYYSQIVNDFQKGDIAEGYSVSREKKESFPLTVTSAQKNPTAFYLCASSILGQVEAFFGQGTRLTVV.

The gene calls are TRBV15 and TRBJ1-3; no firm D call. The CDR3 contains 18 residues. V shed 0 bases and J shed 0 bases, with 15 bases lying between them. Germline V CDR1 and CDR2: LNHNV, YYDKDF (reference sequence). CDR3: CATSRDRNSGFSGNTIYF. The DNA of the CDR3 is TGTGCCACCAGCAGAGATCGCAACTCAGGTTTCTCTGGAAACACCATATATTTT.

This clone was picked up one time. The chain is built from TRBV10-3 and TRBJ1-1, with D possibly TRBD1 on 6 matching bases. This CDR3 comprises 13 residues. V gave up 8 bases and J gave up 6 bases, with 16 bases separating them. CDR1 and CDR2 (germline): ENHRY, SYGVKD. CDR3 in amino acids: CAIGLGAGAEAFF. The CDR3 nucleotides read TGTGCCATCGGATTGGGGGCCGGGGCTGAAGCTTTCTTT.

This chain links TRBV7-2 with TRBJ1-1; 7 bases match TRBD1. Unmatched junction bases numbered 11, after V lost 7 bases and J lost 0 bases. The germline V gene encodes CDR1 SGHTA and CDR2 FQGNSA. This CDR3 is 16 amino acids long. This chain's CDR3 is CASTPGTALMNTEAFF. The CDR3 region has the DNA TGTGCCAGCACCCCAGGGACAGCATTGATGAACACTGAAGCTTTCTTT.